Described below is a single T cell receptor (beta chain) sequence and its context. This record belongs to a study of blood T cell repertoires in COVID-19. V lost 6 bases to trimming and J lost 3 bases; unmatched junction nucleotides: 4. The CDR3 has 13 amino acids. Germline CDR1 SNHLY, CDR2 FYNNEI. Assay: immunoSEQ multiplex PCR; the TCRdb copy retains only in-frame clones and omits some. The data hold about 75,000 clones, with about nine tenths observed a single time. The V gene is TRBV2, the J gene TRBJ1-1, with 7 bases aligning to TRBD1. This TCR derives from a woman in her seventies with acute or convalescent COVID-19. Sequenced: peripheral blood. The DNA for the CDR3 is TGTGCCAGCAGGGGGACAGAGGACACTGAAGCTTTCTTT. It is translated as CASRGTEDTEAFF.